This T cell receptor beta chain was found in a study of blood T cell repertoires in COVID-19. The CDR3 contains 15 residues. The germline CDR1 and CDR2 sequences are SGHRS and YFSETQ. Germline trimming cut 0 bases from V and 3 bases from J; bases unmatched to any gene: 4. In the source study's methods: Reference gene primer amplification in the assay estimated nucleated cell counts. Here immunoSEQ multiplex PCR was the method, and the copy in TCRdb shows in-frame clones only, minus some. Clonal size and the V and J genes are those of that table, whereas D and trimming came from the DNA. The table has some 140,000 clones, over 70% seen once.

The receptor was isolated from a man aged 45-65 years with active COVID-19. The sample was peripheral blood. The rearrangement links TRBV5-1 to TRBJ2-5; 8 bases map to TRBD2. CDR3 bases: TGCGCCAGCAGCTTGGGTGGTAGCGGGGAAGAGACCCAGTACTTC. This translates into CASSLGGSGEETQYF.